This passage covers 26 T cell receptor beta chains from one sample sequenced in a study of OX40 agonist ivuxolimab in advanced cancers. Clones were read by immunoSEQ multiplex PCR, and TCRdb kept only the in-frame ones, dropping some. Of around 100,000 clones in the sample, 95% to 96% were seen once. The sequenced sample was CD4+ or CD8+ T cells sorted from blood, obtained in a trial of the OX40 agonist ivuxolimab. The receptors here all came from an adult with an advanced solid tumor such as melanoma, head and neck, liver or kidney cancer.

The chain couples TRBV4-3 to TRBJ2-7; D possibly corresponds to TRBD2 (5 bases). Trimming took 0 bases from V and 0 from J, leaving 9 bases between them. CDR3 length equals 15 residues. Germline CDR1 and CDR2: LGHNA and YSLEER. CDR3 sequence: CASSQDKEVSYEQYF. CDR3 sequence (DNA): TGCGCCAGCAGCCAAGATAAGGAGGTCTCCTACGAGCAGTACTTC.

The CDR3 spells CASSFLSMRDTDEQFF. The CDR3 DNA follows: TGTGCCAGCAGTTTTTTGTCTATGCGGGACACCGATGAGCAGTTCTTC. The rearrangement joins TRBV27 to TRBJ2-1, with D perhaps TRBD1 or TRBD2 (6 bases each). The CDR3 runs 16 residues. The germline gives CDR1 MNHEY, CDR2 SMNVEV (reference sequence). V shed 3 bases and J shed 8 bases, with 20 bases lying between them.

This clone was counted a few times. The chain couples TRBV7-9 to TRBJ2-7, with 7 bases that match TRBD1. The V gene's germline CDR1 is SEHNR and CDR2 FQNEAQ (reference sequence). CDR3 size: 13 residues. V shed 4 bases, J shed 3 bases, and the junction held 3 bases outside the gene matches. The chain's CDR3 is CASSYRDSYEQYF. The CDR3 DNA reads TGTGCCAGCAGCTACCGGGACAGCTACGAGCAGTACTTC.

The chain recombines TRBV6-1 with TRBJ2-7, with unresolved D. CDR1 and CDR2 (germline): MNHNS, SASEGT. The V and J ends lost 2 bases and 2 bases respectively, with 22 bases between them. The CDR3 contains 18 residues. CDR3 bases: TGTGCCAGCAGTGAATTTATTAGCTTTTCGGGTCTCACCTACGAGCAGTACTTC. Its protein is CASSEFISFSGLTYEQYF.

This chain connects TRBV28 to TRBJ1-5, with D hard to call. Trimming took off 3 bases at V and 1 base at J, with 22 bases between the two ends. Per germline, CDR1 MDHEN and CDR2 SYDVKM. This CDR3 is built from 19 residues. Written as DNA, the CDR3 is TGTGCCAGCAGTTTCATCATCGGGGTTCCGGGTCGGAGCAATCAGCCCCAGCATTTT. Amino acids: CASSFIIGVPGRSNQPQHF. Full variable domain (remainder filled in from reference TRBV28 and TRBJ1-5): DVKVTQSSRYLVKRTGEKVFLECVQDMDHENMFWYRQDPGLGLRLIYFSYDVKMKEKGDIPEGYSVSREKKERFSLILESASTNQTSMYLCASSFIIGVPGRSNQPQHFGDGTRLSIL.

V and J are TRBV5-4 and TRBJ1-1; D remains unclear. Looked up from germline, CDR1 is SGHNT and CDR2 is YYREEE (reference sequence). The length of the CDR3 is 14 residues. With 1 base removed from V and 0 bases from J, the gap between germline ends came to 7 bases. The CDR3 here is CASSLWELNTEAFF. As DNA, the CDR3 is TGTGCCAGCAGCTTGTGGGAGTTGAACACTGAAGCTTTCTTT.

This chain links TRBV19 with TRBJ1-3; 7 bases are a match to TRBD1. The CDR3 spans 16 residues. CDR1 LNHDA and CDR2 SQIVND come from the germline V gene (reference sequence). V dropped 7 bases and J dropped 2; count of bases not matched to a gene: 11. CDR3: CASTWSQGRAGNTIYF. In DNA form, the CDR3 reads TGTGCCAGTACCTGGTCACAGGGGCGAGCTGGAAACACCATATATTTT.

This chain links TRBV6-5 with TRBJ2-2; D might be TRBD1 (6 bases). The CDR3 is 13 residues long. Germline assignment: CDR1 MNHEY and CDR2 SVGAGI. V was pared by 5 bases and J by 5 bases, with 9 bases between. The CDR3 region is CASSRTGTGELFF. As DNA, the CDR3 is TGTGCCAGCAGTCGCACAGGGACCGGGGAGCTGTTTTTT.

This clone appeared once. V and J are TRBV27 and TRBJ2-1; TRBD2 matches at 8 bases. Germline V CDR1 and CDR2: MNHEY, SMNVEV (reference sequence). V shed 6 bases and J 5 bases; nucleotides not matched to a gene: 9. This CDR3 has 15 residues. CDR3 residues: CASSTLAGGHNEQFF. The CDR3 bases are TGTGCCAGCAGCACTCTGGCGGGAGGCCACAATGAGCAGTTCTTC.

The CDR3 DNA is TGTGCCAGCAGCCCCCTAGCGGGAGGAGGGGATACGCAGTATTTT. Its translation is CASSPLAGGGDTQYF. The V call is TRBV28, the J call TRBJ2-3, with 11 bases matching TRBD2. Per the germline V gene, CDR1 is MDHEN and CDR2 is SYDVKM. J was trimmed by 6 bases and V by 6 bases; bases with no gene match: 8. This CDR3 has 15 amino acids.

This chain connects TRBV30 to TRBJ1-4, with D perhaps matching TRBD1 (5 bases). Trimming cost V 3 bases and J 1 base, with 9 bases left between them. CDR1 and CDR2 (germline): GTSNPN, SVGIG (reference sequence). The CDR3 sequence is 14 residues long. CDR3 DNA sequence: TGTGCCTGGAGGGTGACAGAAACTAATGAAAAACTGTTTTTT. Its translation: CAWRVTETNEKLFF.

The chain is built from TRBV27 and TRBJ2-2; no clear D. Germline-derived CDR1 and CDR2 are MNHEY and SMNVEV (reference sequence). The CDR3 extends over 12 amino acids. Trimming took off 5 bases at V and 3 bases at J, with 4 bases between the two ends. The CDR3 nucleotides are TGTGCCAGCAGTCCGTACACCGGGGAGCTGTTTTTT. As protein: CASSPYTGELFF.

The CDR3 protein is CATTGQGLHEQYF. CDR3 sequence (DNA): TGTGCCACGACGGGACAGGGTCTCCACGAGCAGTACTTC. The chain recombines TRBV27 with TRBJ2-7, with 9 nucleotides matching TRBD1. Per germline, CDR1 MNHEY and CDR2 SMNVEV (reference sequence). The CDR3 totals 13 residues. J lost 5 bases, V lost 10 bases, and 9 bases had no gene match.

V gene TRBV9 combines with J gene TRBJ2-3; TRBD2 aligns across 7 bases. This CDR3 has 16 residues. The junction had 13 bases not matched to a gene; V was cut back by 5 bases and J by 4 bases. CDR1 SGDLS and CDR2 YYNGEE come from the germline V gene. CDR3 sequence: CASSALGLAEADTQYF. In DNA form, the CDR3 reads TGTGCCAGCAGTGCCTTAGGGCTAGCGGAGGCAGATACGCAGTATTTT.

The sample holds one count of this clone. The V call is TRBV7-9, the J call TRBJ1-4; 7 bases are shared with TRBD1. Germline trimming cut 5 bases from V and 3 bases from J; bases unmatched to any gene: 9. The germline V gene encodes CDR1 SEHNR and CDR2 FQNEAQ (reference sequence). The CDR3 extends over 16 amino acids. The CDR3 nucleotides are TGTGCCAGCAGCCTGACAGGGTTGGCGTCTAATGAAAAACTGTTTTTT. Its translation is CASSLTGLASNEKLFF.

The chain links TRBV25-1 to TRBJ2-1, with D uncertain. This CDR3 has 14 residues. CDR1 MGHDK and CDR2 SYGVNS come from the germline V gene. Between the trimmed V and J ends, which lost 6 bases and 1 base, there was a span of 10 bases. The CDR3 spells CASSLLGSYNEQFF. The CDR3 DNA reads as TGTGCCAGCAGCCTCTTAGGGTCCTACAATGAGCAGTTCTTC.

CDR3 region: CATSRAKRRGMAQFF. CDR3 in DNA: TGTGCCACCAGCAGAGCAAAGCGAAGGGGAATGGCGCAGTTCTTC. This chain links TRBV15 with TRBJ2-1, with D perhaps matching TRBD1 (5 bases). The CDR3 runs 15 residues. CDR1 LNHNV and CDR2 YYDKDF come from the germline V gene (reference sequence). V lost 1 base, J lost 12 bases, and 19 bases lay in between.

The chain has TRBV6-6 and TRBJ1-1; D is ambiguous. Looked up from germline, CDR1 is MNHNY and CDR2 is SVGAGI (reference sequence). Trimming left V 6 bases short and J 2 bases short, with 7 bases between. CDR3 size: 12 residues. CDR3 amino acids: CASSWDNTEAFF. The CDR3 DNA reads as TGTGCCAGCAGCTGGGATAACACTGAAGCTTTCTTT.

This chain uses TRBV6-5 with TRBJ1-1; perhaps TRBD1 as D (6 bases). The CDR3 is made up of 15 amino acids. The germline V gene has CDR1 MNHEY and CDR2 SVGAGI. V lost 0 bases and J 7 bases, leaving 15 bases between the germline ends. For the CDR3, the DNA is TGTGCCAGCAGTTACTCCCCCCTCCGACAGGTTGAAGCTTTCTTT. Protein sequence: CASSYSPLRQVEAFF.

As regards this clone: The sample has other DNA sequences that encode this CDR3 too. The CDR3 bases are TGTGCCAGTTCACAGGGGGCAGGCACTGAAGCTTTCTTT. Translating it yields CASSQGAGTEAFF. This chain links TRBV6-5 with TRBJ1-1; 9 nucleotides align to TRBD1. CDR3 length equals 13 residues. V gave up 9 bases and J gave up 4 bases; unmatched junction bases: 6. The germline V gene has CDR1 MNHEY and CDR2 SVGAGI.

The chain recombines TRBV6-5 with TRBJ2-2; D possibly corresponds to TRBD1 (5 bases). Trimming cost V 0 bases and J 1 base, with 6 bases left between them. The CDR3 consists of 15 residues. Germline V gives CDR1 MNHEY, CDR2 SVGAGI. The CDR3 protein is CASSYSQGNTGELFF. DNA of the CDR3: TGTGCCAGCAGTTACTCTCAGGGGAACACCGGGGAGCTGTTTTTT.

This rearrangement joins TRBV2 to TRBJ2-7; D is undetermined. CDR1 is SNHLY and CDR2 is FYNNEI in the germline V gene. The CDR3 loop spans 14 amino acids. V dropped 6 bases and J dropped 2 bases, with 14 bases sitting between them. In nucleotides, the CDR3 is TGTGCCAGCAGATCGATGCCCGGAACCTACGAGCAGTACTTC. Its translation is CASRSMPGTYEQYF.

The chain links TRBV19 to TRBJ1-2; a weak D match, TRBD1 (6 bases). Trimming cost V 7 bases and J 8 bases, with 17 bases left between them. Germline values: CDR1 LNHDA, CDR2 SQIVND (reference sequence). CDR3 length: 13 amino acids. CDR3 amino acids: CASMMGASYGYTF. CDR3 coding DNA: TGTGCCAGTATGATGGGGGCCAGCTACGGCTACACCTTC.

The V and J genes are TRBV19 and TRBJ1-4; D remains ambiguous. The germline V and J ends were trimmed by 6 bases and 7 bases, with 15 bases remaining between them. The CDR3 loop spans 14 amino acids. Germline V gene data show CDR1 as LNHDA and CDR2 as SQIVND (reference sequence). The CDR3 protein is CASSLMVGGEKLFF. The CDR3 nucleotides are TGTGCCAGTAGCCTGATGGTGGGAGGTGAAAAACTGTTTTTT.

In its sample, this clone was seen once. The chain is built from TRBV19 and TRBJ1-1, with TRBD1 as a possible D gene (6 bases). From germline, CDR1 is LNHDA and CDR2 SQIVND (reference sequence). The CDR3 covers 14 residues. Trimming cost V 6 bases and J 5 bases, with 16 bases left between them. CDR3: CASSPNTGTTEAFF. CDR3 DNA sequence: TGTGCCAGTAGCCCTAATACAGGGACGACTGAAGCTTTCTTT.

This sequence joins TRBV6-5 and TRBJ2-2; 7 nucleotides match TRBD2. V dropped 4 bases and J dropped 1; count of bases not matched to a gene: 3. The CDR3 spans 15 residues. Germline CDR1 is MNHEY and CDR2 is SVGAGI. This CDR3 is CASSFGTKNTGELFF. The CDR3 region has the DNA TGTGCCAGCAGTTTCGGGACTAAGAACACCGGGGAGCTGTTTTTT.